This TCR beta chain comes out of a study of OX40 agonist ivuxolimab in advanced cancers. Sequencing was performed with immunoSEQ multiplex PCR; in TCRdb, only in-frame clones are kept and a portion is missing. The table shows roughly 48,000 clones, with 70% to 90% occurring only once. This clone was observed a handful of times. This sequence was found in an adult with an advanced solid tumor such as melanoma, head and neck, liver or kidney cancer. The input for sequencing was CD4+ or CD8+ T cells sorted from blood, taken in a trial of the OX40 agonist ivuxolimab.

The CDR3 DNA reads as TGTGCCAGCAGCTTAAATGGGGGCAATGAGCAGTTCTTC. Translating gives CASSLNGGNEQFF. J is TRBJ2-1 and V is TRBV7-3, with D tentatively TRBD1 or TRBD2 (5 bases each). Between the trimmed V and J ends, which lost 1 base and 6 bases, there was a span of 7 bases. Germline V gives CDR1 SGHTA, CDR2 FQGTGA. The CDR3 totals 13 residues.